This T cell receptor (beta chain) was identified during a study of vaccination and CD4 T cells after COVID-19. Study-wide context: At a median around 100 days (range 35 to 161) after diagnosis, post-COVID samples were drawn.

Sequencing of DNA taken from cultured CD4+ T cells relied on the Oncomine TCR Beta short-read assay. TCRdb re-derived calls from the PCR reads in MiXCR, one entry per CDR3 protein. This table has approximately 22,000 distinct CDR3 sequences, roughly three fifths appearing once. The J segment lost 7 bases and the V segment lost 0 bases, leaving 3 bases of the junction unmatched. The CDR3 sequence is 13 residues long. CDR1 and CDR2 from the germline V gene are MGHDK and SYGVNS. Regarding this clonotype: What it binds is not known.

Treatment given: approximately 11-day PBMC culture with coronavirus spike peptide pools or control peptides (ViraFEST assay). The input for sequencing was CD4+ T cells from blood, cultured in vitro, taken after SARS-CoV-2 vaccination. V and J are TRBV25-1 and TRBJ2-7; 7 nucleotides align to TRBD2. The receptor's source is a human donor who received a COVID-19 vaccine. The CDR3 spells CASSEYGEGEQYF. The CDR3 DNA reads as TGTGCCAGCAGTGAATACGGGGAGGGGGAGCAGTACTTC.